A selection of T cell receptor beta chains follows, all from one sample in a study of cytomegalovirus exposure and HLA in healthy donors. Repertoires were generated with immunoSEQ multiplex PCR, while TCRdb's copy carries only in-frame clones and drops some. Among roughly 120,000 clones listed, 60% to 85% were seen once. Sequenced sample: PBMCs. These receptors all stem from a man in his forties or fifties in good health and CMV-seronegative. CDR3s include the opening cysteine and the closing phenylalanine or tryptophan. Fields, in order: D gene, V gene, J gene, clone size, CDR3 DNA, CDR3 protein. D genes are given only for firm matches. Clone size is given for some rows only: seen once, a few or many times, or a class if the clone is expanded.

TRBD1	TRBV5-8	TRBJ2-7	few	TGTGCCAGCAGCTCCGCCGGGCGACAGGGAATTAGCGAGCAGTACTTC	CASSSAGRQGISEQYF
NA	TRBV29-1	TRBJ1-1	few	TGCAGCGTTGATGGAGGGGAGTGGACTGAAGCTTTCTTT	CSVDGGEWTEAFF
NA	TRBV5-1	TRBJ1-1	NA	TGCGCCAGCAGCGTAACAGGGCACACTGAAGCTTTCTTT	CASSVTGHTEAFF
NA	TRBV7-2	TRBJ2-1	NA	TGTGCCAGCAGCTTAGAACGGAGCCACTACAATGAGCAGTTCTTC	CASSLERSHYNEQFF
NA	TRBV6-5	TRBJ1-2	NA	TGTGCCAGCAGTTATCAGGGTATCTATGGCTACACCTTC	CASSYQGIYGYTF
TRBD1	TRBV30	TRBJ2-7	NA	TGTGCCTGGAGTTCTAAGCCGGGACAGGGTGGTTACGAGCAGTACTTC	CAWSSKPGQGGYEQYF
NA	TRBV5-4	TRBJ1-1	NA	TGTGCCAGCAGCCCTGGGACACTTGGGAGCACTGAAGCTTTCTTT	CASSPGTLGSTEAFF
NA	TRBV5-6	TRBJ2-5	NA	TGTGCCAGCAGCCCGGGGGACCCCCTCCCTGGAGAGACCCAGTACTTC	CASSPGDPLPGETQYF
NA	TRBV7-2	TRBJ2-1	NA	TGTGCCAGCAGCCCTCCAGCCGGGGGTCTCGACAATGAGCAGTTCTTC	CASSPPAGGLDNEQFF
NA	TRBV6-9	TRBJ1-5	few	TGTGCCAGCACTTGGTATTTATACCTAAGCAATCAGCCCCAGCATTTT	CASTWYLYLSNQPQHF
NA	TRBV9	TRBJ1-1	NA	TGTGCCAGCAGCGTAGAGGTTGGGCAAACTGAAGCTTTCTTT	CASSVEVGQTEAFF
NA	TRBV7-9	TRBJ2-1	few	TGTGCCAGCAGCCCGACAGAAAGCTCCTACAATGAGCAGTTCTTC	CASSPTESSYNEQFF
TRBD1	TRBV29-1	TRBJ1-2	NA	TGCAGCGTCCTCAGGGGGCTCTATGGCTACACCTTC	CSVLRGLYGYTF
NA	TRBV15	TRBJ2-5	NA	TGTGCCACCAGCAGCCCCTGGGGGGAGCAGACCCAGTACTTC	CATSSPWGEQTQYF
NA	TRBV28	TRBJ1-5	NA	TGTGCCAGCAGGGCTACGGGGGGGAGAACTAGCAATCAGCCCCAGCATTTT	CASRATGGRTSNQPQHF
TRBD1	TRBV9	TRBJ1-1	NA	TGTGCCAGCAGCCCCCGACAGGGGACCCAAACTGAAGCTTTCTTT	CASSPRQGTQTEAFF
NA	TRBV10-2	TRBJ2-1	NA	TGCGCCAGCCGGTCATATGATGAGCAGTTCTTC	CASRSYDEQFF
NA	TRBV7-8	TRBJ1-4	NA	TGTGCCAGCAGCCTTTCTGGTCCGGCGGCTAATGAAAAACTGTTTTTT	CASSLSGPAANEKLFF
NA	TRBV12-5	TRBJ1-2	NA	TGTGCTAGCGGTTTCTTCGTCCCAGGTGTCCCCTATGGCTACACCTTC	CASGFFVPGVPYGYTF
NA	TRBV19	TRBJ1-6	NA	TGTGCCAGCCGGGAGGGGTTCCCCTATAATTCACCCCTCCACTTT	CASREGFPYNSPLHF
NA	TRBV5-1	TRBJ2-7	NA	TGCGCCAGCAGACGGGATCCGGTCTCCTACGAGCAGTACTTC	CASRRDPVSYEQYF
TRBD1	TRBV5-4	TRBJ2-2	NA	TGTGCCAGCAGCTCGCGGACAGGGGGAGCCGGGGAGCTGTTTTTT	CASSSRTGGAGELFF
NA	TRBV6-1	TRBJ1-2	NA	TGTGCCGGCCGGAGGGGCACCGGAGGCTACACCTTC	CAGRRGTGGYTF
NA	TRBV11-2	TRBJ1-1	NA	TGTGCCAGCAGCTTAGGGAGGGGCCTCCCAGCGGGCACTGAAGCTTTCTTT	CASSLGRGLPAGTEAFF
NA	TRBV5-5	TRBJ2-1	NA	TGTGCCAGCAGCTTCCGGGCGGCGGAGGGCTCCTACAATGAGCAGTTCTTC	CASSFRAAEGSYNEQFF
NA	TRBV9	TRBJ2-1	once	TGTGCCAGCAGCGTGACTAGTGCTCATGAGCAGTTCTTC	CASSVTSAHEQFF
TRBD1	TRBV19	TRBJ1-4	NA	TGTGCCAGTAGTCCCGGGACAGGGTTTGAAAAACTGTTTTTT	CASSPGTGFEKLFF
NA	TRBV9	TRBJ2-5	NA	TGTGCCAGCAGCGTAGTGGAGGCTGGGACCCAGTACTTC	CASSVVEAGTQYF
TRBD2	TRBV7-6	TRBJ2-5	NA	TGTGCCAGCAGCACCTTGCCGGGACTAGCCCAAGAGACCCAGTACTTC	CASSTLPGLAQETQYF
TRBD1	TRBV30	TRBJ1-5	NA	TGTGCCTGGAGCTTGACAGGGAATAGCAATCAGCCCCAGCATTTT	CAWSLTGNSNQPQHF
TRBD1	TRBV7-9	TRBJ2-7	few	TGTGCCAGCAGCTTAGGGACAGGGCCCTACGAGCAGTACTTC	CASSLGTGPYEQYF
NA	TRBV4-3	TRBJ2-7	NA	TGCGCCAGCAGCCAAGATATTGGGGGCAGGGGAGAGCAGTACTTC	CASSQDIGGRGEQYF
NA	TRBV7-9	TRBJ1-5	NA	TGTTCCAGCAGCTTAGAATACGGTGCTCTAGCTAATCAGCCCCAGCATTTT	CSSSLEYGALANQPQHF
TRBD1	TRBV7-2	TRBJ1-1	few	TGTGCCAGCAGCGTGGACAGGGGGCGCTTCCCTGAAGCTTTCTTT	CASSVDRGRFPEAFF
TRBD1	TRBV5-6	TRBJ1-2	NA	TGTGCCAGCAGCTTACCGGGACAGCACAACTATGGCTACACCTTC	CASSLPGQHNYGYTF
NA	TRBV6-5	TRBJ2-2	NA	TGTGCCAGCAGTTACTCGTGGGGGCGTGACGGGGAGCTGTTTTTT	CASSYSWGRDGELFF
TRBD1	TRBV6-5	TRBJ2-7	NA	TGTGCCAGCAGTTACTCCCAGGGGGCCTACGAGCAGTACTTC	CASSYSQGAYEQYF
TRBD2	TRBV6-1	TRBJ2-3	few	TGTGCCAGCAGCCAGCGGGACCCTAGCACAGATACGCAGTATTTT	CASSQRDPSTDTQYF
TRBD1	TRBV6-1	TRBJ2-3	NA	TGTGCCAGCAGTGAATCCACAGGGGAGGATACGCAGTATTTT	CASSESTGEDTQYF
TRBD1	TRBV6-1	TRBJ1-2	NA	TGTGCCAGTGGAACAGGGGGCGTTGGCTATGGCTACACCTTC	CASGTGGVGYGYTF
NA	TRBV19	TRBJ1-4	NA	TGTGCCAGTAGTCCCCGACAGGCTGCTAATGAAAAACTGTTTTTT	CASSPRQAANEKLFF
NA	TRBV2	TRBJ2-7	NA	TGTGCCAGCAGTGAAAGTTGGTCCCGGAGGACCTACGAGCAGTACTTC	CASSESWSRRTYEQYF
NA	TRBV4-3	TRBJ1-2	few	TGCGCCAGCAGCCAAGTCTTGGACAACAACTATGGCTACACCTTC	CASSQVLDNNYGYTF
NA	TRBV14	TRBJ2-7	NA	TGTGCCAGCGCGGCTGGCTCCTACGAGCAGTACTTC	CASAAGSYEQYF
TRBD1	TRBV7-9	TRBJ1-2	few	TGTGCCAGCAGCGTAAACAGGGGAGACTATGGCTACACCTTC	CASSVNRGDYGYTF
NA	TRBV5-4	TRBJ2-2	NA	TGTGCCAGCAGCCCCTATAACGGGGGGGAGCTGTTTTTT	CASSPYNGGELFF
TRBD1	TRBV5-1	TRBJ1-2	NA	TGCGCCAGCAGCTTAGACAGGGGTTCCTATGGCTACACCTTC	CASSLDRGSYGYTF
TRBD1	TRBV2	TRBJ1-5	once	TGTGCCAGCAGTGCTCAACAGGGGGCAATTAGTCAGCCCCAGCATTTT	CASSAQQGAISQPQHF
NA	TRBV7-3	TRBJ2-7	NA	TGTGCCAGCAGCTTAAGCGTGAGCGAGCAGTACTTC	CASSLSVSEQYF
NA	TRBV5-1	TRBJ2-3	NA	TGCGCCAGCAGCTTGCAGTCTAGCGCGGATACGCAGTATTTT	CASSLQSSADTQYF
NA	TRBV6-6	TRBJ1-2	NA	TGTGCCAGCAGTTCCCTCGCGGGGCGGCGTGGCTACACCTTC	CASSSLAGRRGYTF
TRBD1	TRBV6-1	TRBJ2-7	NA	TGTGCCAGCAGTGCGTGGGACAGGGGTTACGAGCAGTACTTC	CASSAWDRGYEQYF
TRBD1	TRBV6-4	TRBJ1-5	once	TGTGCCAGCAAGGGACAGGGGGCTGGTCAGCCCCAGCATTTT	CASKGQGAGQPQHF
NA	TRBV4-3	TRBJ1-2	NA	TGCGCCAGCAGCCAAGACCCGGGAAGGGGCTACACCTTC	CASSQDPGRGYTF
NA	TRBV5-1	TRBJ2-7	NA	TGCGCCAGCAGAAACGGGACAACCATAACCTACGAGCAGTACTTC	CASRNGTTITYEQYF
TRBD2	TRBV13	TRBJ2-3	NA	TGTGCCAGCAGCTCCCCCTGGGATAGCGGGGCTTTAGATACGCAGTATTTT	CASSSPWDSGALDTQYF
NA	TRBV7-9	TRBJ1-2	once	TGTGCCAGCAGCTTAGGGGAGACAAACTATGGCTACACCTTC	CASSLGETNYGYTF
NA	TRBV7-8	TRBJ1-6	NA	TGTGCCAGCAGTTTTAGCCGGGACTCCTATAATTCACCCCTCCACTTT	CASSFSRDSYNSPLHF